This T cell receptor beta chain was sequenced during a study of cytotoxic CD8 clonotypes in ibrutinib-treated CLL. General study results and limits: Starting clonality was above that of age-matched healthy donors and tracked circulating CD8+ T-cell counts.

Of note for this clone: Its antigen is not identified.

From cryopreserved PBMCs came 2 to 2.5 micrograms of genomic DNA used for TCR beta libraries. Data came from immunoSEQ multiplex PCR; TCRdb stores just in-frame clones and leaves some out. The sample lists over 140,000 clones; around 84% were seen once. The material was PBMCs, obtained after 36 months of ibrutinib treatment. This sequence was found in a human donor with chronic lymphocytic leukemia.

The CDR3 nucleotides are TGTGCCTGGGACAACCCCCGACAGCCTTTGGGGGAAAAACTGTTTTTT. Translated, it gives CAWDNPRQPLGEKLFF. The gene calls are TRBV30 and TRBJ1-4; possibly TRBD1 for D (5 bases). CDR3 length equals 16 residues. With 5 bases removed from V and 8 bases from J, the gap between germline ends came to 24 bases. Germline CDR1 and CDR2: GTSNPN and SVGIG (reference sequence).